The T cell receptor beta chain described here comes from a study of shared clonotypes between healthy human individuals. The overall study: Each donor contributed plates that comprised three CD4 naive, three CD4 memory, two CD8 naive and one CD8 memory.

Across several immunoSEQ plates, the genomic DNA of each subset was split evenly. Profiled with immunoSEQ multiplex PCR; TCRdb holds only in-frame clones, not every one. Of 2 million to 2.5 million clones detected, 85% to 95% appear once; the ten largest clones hold 0.3% to 0.45%. The V segment lost 3 bases and the J segment 3 bases; nucleotides outside the gene matches: 8. Germline CDR1 SGDLS, CDR2 YYNGEE. The CDR3 is 17 amino acids. Findings of the study overall: Non-shared clonotypes were found to have lower generation probabilities than the clonotypes that were shared by all four of the sorted-subset donors.

Worth noting for this clone: As yet, its antigen is unknown.

CD4+ cells were split into CD45RA+ naive and CD45RA-negative memory subsets. The sequenced sample consisted of naive CD4+ T cells from PBMCs. Regarding subset: CD45RA+ positively selected. J is TRBJ2-3 and V is TRBV9, with 12 bases lining up with TRBD2. The source of this sequence is a man between 18 and 29 years old in good health. Some clones in this sample may be carry-over from other donors' samples. CDR3 protein: CASSAPSTSGSTDTQYF. CDR3 nucleotide sequence: TGTGCCAGCAGCGCCCCTTCGACTAGCGGGAGTACAGATACGCAGTATTTT.